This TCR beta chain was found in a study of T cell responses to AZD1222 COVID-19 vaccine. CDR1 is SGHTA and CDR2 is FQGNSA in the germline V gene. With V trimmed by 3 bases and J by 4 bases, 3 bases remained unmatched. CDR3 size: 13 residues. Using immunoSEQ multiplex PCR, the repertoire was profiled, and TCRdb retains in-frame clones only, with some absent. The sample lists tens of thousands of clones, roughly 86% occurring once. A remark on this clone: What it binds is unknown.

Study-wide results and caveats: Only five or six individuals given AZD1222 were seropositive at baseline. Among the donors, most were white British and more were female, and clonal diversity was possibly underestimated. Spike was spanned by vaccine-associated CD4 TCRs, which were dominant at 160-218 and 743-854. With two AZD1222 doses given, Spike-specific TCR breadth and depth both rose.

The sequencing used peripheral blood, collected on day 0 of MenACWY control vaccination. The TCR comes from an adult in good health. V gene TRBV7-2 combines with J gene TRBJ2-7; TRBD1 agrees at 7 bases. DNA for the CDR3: TGTGCCAGCAGCTTCGAGACAGGGTACGAGCAGTACTTC. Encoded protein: CASSFETGYEQYF.